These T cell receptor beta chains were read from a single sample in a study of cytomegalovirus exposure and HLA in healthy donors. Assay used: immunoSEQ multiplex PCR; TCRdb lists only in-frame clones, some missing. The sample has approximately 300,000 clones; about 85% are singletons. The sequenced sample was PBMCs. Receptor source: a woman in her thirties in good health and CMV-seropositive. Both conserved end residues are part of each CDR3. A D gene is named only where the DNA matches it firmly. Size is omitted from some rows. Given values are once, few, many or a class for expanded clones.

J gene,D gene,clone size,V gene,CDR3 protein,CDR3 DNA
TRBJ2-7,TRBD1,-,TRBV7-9,CASSSQGQLYEQYF,TGTGCCAGCAGCTCCCAGGGACAGCTCTACGAGCAGTACTTC
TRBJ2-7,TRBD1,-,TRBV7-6,CASSLSGTGNTYEQYF,TGTGCCAGCAGCTTAAGCGGGACAGGGAACACCTACGAGCAGTACTTC
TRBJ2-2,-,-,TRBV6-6,CASSYPVGGELFF,TGTGCCAGCAGTTACCCCGTAGGAGGGGAGCTGTTTTTT
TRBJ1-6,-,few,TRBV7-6,CASSPRGLGEGPLHF,TGTGCCAGCAGCCCCCGTGGTCTGGGAGAGGGGCCCCTCCACTTT
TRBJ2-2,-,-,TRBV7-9,CASSHHTTGELFF,TGTGCCAGCAGCCACCATACAACCGGGGAGCTGTTTTTT
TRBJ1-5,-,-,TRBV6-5,CASSAGGGPNQPQHF,TGTGCCAGCAGTGCCGGTGGGGGTCCCAATCAGCCCCAGCATTTT
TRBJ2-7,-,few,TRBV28,CASSLGHEQYF,TGTGCCAGCAGTTTAGGCCACGAGCAGTACTTC
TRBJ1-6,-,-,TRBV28,CASTTGSSYNSPLHF,TGTGCCAGCACCACAGGGAGCTCCTATAATTCACCCCTCCACTTT
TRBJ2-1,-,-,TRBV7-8,CASSRRAGEQFF,TGTGCCAGCAGCCGAAGGGCAGGTGAGCAGTTCTTC
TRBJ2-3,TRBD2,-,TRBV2,CASFGGEGTDTQYF,TGTGCCAGTTTCGGGGGGGAAGGGACAGATACGCAGTATTTT
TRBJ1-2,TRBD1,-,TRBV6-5,CASSYYRGDGYTF,TGTGCCAGCAGTTACTACAGGGGTGATGGCTACACCTTC
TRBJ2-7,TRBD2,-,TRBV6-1,CASREATSGGVYEQYF,TGTGCCAGCAGAGAAGCTACTAGCGGTGGTGTCTACGAGCAGTACTTC
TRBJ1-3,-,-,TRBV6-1,CASSVSSPLSGNTIYF,TGTGCCAGCAGTGTGAGTAGCCCGCTCTCTGGAAACACCATATATTTT
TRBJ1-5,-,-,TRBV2,CASSATPDQPQHF,TGTGCCAGCAGTGCGACCCCGGATCAGCCCCAGCATTTT
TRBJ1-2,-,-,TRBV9,CASSPGTANYGYTF,TGTGCCAGCAGCCCAGGGACGGCTAACTATGGCTACACCTTC
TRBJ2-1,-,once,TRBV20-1,CSASFREQFF,TGCAGTGCTAGTTTTCGGGAGCAGTTCTTC
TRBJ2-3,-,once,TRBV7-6,CASSLRSGTDTQYF,TGTGCCAGCAGCTTAAGGTCAGGCACAGATACGCAGTATTTT
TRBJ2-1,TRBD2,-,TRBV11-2,CASTLWSASGLSSYNEQFF,TGTGCCAGCACCCTCTGGTCGGCTAGCGGGTTGAGCTCCTACAATGAGCAGTTCTTC
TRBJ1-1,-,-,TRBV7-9,CASSLGKGVVGAFF,TGTGCCAGCAGCTTAGGAAAGGGGGTGGTTGGAGCTTTCTTT
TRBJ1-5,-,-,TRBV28,CASIGGAGNQPQHF,TGTGCCAGCATTGGGGGGGCTGGCAATCAGCCCCAGCATTTT
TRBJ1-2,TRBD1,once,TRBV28,CASSSGGYNYGYTF,TGTGCCAGCAGTTCAGGGGGTTATAACTATGGCTACACCTTC
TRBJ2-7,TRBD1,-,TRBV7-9,CASTATGISYEQYF,TGTGCCAGCACCGCGACAGGGATAAGCTACGAGCAGTACTTC
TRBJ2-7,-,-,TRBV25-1,CASSDSDSYYEQYF,TGTGCCAGCAGTGACTCGGACAGTTACTACGAGCAGTACTTC
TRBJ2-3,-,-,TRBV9,CASSVGIGHTDTQYF,TGTGCCAGCAGCGTAGGTATCGGGCACACAGATACGCAGTATTTT
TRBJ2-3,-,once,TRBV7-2,CASSWIFRTDTQYF,TGTGCCAGCAGCTGGATATTTCGAACAGATACGCAGTATTTT
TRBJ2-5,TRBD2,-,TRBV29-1,CSVDWAGVLETQYF,TGCAGCGTTGATTGGGCGGGGGTATTGGAGACCCAGTACTTC
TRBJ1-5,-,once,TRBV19,CASRWGTGNSQPQHF,TGTGCCAGTAGGTGGGGTACAGGGAATAGTCAGCCCCAGCATTTT
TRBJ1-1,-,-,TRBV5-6,CASSFQIRNTEAFF,TGTGCCAGCAGCTTCCAAATACGGAACACTGAAGCTTTCTTT
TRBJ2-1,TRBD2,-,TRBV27,CASSATSGFYNEQFF,TGTGCCAGCAGCGCAACTAGCGGGTTCTACAATGAGCAGTTCTTC
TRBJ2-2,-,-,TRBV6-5,CASTQPGQTGELFF,TGTGCCAGCACCCAACCGGGCCAAACCGGGGAGCTGTTTTTT
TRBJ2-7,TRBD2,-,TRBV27,CASSLSSPSGRPYEQYF,TGTGCCAGCAGTTTATCGAGCCCCAGCGGGAGACCCTACGAGCAGTACTTC
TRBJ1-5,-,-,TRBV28,CASRPIQGYQPQHF,TGTGCCAGCAGACCGATTCAGGGATATCAGCCCCAGCATTTT
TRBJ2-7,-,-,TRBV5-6,CASSPIGYSYEQYF,TGTGCCAGCAGCCCGATTGGGTACTCCTACGAGCAGTACTTC
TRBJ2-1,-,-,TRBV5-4,CASSVSGFSYNEQFF,TGTGCCAGCAGCGTCAGCGGGTTCTCCTACAATGAGCAGTTCTTC
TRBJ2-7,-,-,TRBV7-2,CASSLEGNYEQYF,TGTGCCAGCAGCTTAGAGGGGAACTACGAGCAGTACTTC
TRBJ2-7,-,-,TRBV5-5,CASSLVLQSRMEQYF,TGTGCCAGCAGCTTGGTTCTACAATCCCGTATGGAGCAGTACTTC
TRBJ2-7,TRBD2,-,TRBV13,CASSVLAGSYEQYF,TGTGCCAGCAGCGTTTTAGCGGGAAGCTACGAGCAGTACTTC
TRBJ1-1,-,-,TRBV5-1,CASSLGAHRNTEAFF,TGCGCCAGCAGCTTGGGGGCCCATAGGAACACTGAAGCTTTCTTT
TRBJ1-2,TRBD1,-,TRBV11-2,CASSEGQDYGYTF,TGTGCCAGCAGCGAGGGACAGGACTATGGCTACACCTTC
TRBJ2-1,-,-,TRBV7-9,CALWWAGSYNEQFF,TGTGCCCTCTGGTGGGCCGGCTCCTACAATGAGCAGTTCTTC
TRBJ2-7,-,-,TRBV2,CASRDKGPYEQYF,TGTGCCAGCCGGGACAAGGGGCCCTACGAGCAGTACTTC
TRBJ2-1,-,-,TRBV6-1,CASSVQRSSYNEQFF,TGTGCCAGCAGTGTTCAGCGGAGCTCCTACAATGAGCAGTTCTTC
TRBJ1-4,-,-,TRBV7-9,CASIKLGGFEAVGSEKLFF,TGTGCCAGCATCAAACTAGGAGGGTTCGAGGCGGTAGGGAGTGAAAAACTGTTTTTT
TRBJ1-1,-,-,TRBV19,CASSAQGPNTEAFF,TGTGCCAGTAGTGCTCAGGGGCCGAACACTGAAGCTTTCTTT
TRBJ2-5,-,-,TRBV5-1,CASSLLASGETQYF,TGCGCCAGCAGCTTGCTAGCCTCCGGGGAGACCCAGTACTTC